The clone carrying this T cell receptor beta chain was seen many times. Its antigen is not identified. The TCR library was built from RNA with a 3' RACE protocol and unique molecular identifiers. One entry per CDR3 protein, called by TCRdb with MiXCR from the 3' RACE reads. The table shows about 89,000 distinct CDR3 sequences, with about 6.9% occurring only once. This sample is drawn from a study of HIV-infected children after antiretroviral therapy interruption. Background on the study: Weeks 0, 12, interruption end (24 or 48), and about 3 years post-study gave interruption-arm samples. Samples from the continuous-treatment group were taken at weeks 0, 48 and 150.

This CDR3 contains 14 residues. The V gene lost 3 bases and the J gene lost 6 bases, with 14 bases spanning the gap. CDR1 and CDR2 from the germline V gene are DFQATT and SNEGSKA (reference sequence). Overall study findings and caveats: After treatment interruption started, naive CD4+ CDR3 overlap across time points dropped.

Treatment indicated: PENTA 11 planned treatment interruption arm or continuous ART arm. This specimen was CD45RA+ CD4+ T cells from PBMCs, pooled from several time points, taken from a donor given antiretroviral therapy, either interrupted or continuous. This sample's subset: naive CD4+ CD45RA+ CD45RO- T cells. The clonotype comes from a pool of human donors with HIV. The rearrangement joins TRBV20-1 to TRBJ2-2; D not resolved. CDR3 residues: CSARYWTESGELFF. DNA for the CDR3: TGCAGTGCTAGGTACTGGACGGAGTCCGGGGAGCTGTTTTTT.